This TCR beta chain was recovered during a study of cytomegalovirus exposure and HLA in healthy donors. Study outcomes and limitations: At a 0.05 false discovery rate, a later analysis found 18,000 or so TCR beta sequences to be associated with HLA alleles.

The CDR3 extends over 15 amino acids. Trimming stripped 4 bases from V and 0 bases from J, with 13 bases between. Germline-derived CDR1 and CDR2 are SEHNR and FQNEAQ (reference sequence). The PCR had 60 Vbeta and 13 Jbeta primers. Method: immunoSEQ multiplex PCR; TCRdb's copy keeps in-frame clones and lacks some. Among 150,000 or so clones listed, less than 85% were seen once. For this clone: Antigen specificity is unknown.

The sequenced sample consisted of PBMCs. The origin of this receptor is a man aged 18-30 years in good health and CMV-seropositive. The V gene is TRBV7-9, the J gene TRBJ2-7; perhaps TRBD2 as D (6 bases). In nucleotides, the CDR3 is TGTGCCAGCAGCTCAGCTGGGGGGAGCTCCTACGAGCAGTACTTC. This encodes CASSSAGGSSYEQYF. Full variable domain (rest looked up from reference TRBV7-9 and TRBJ2-7): DTGVSQNPRHKITKRGQNVTFRCDPISEHNRLYWYRQTLGQGPEFLTYFQNEAQLEKSRLLSDRFSAERPKGSFSTLEIQRTEQGDSAMYLCASSSAGGSSYEQYFGPGTRLTVT.